This T cell receptor beta chain came from a study of beta chain features in type 1 diabetes (dated by TCRdb to the late 2010s). About the full investigation: Patients and healthy donors did not differ in mean age, gender distribution, total cell number or subset yield. A total of 107,917,701 sorted cells were examined across all samples, and the number of cells per subset was strongly correlated with RNA yield. The study compared the TCRB repertoires of sorted circulating CD4+ T cell subsets in recently diagnosed type 1 diabetes patients with those in matched healthy donors. Whereas all 28 donors provided naive and central memory subsets, regulatory and stem cell-like memory subsets were isolated from just 8 patients and roughly eight healthy donors.

A remark on this clone: What antigen it recognizes has not been identified. Per-nucleotide qualities are absent, and no much larger clonotype sits a single base away.

The High Capacity cDNA Reverse Transcription Kit was used to reverse transcribe all of the isolated RNA, meaning that expressed TCRB transcripts were what got sequenced. Deep immunoSEQ sequencing was performed on naive, central memory and regulatory T cell samples, with an average of roughly 3.3 million total reads per sample. After sorted cells were lysed in RLT buffer, RNA was extracted with DNase-treated RNeasy Micro or Mini kits, with the choice depending on cell number. Each cell subset was processed separately to prevent cross-contamination, with patient and healthy donor samples processed together. Using the immunoSEQ multiplex PCR, TCRB sequences were amplified from cDNA into 87-bp fragments spanning the CDR3 region. Amplicons were sequenced on the Illumina HiSeq platform. On the authors' methods: PCR bias was corrected computationally using synthetic template baselines, and reads within Hamming distance 2 were collapsed, with unmergeable singletons discarded. By aligning reads against IMGT, V, D and J genes, CDR3 length, and insertions or deletions at six rearrangement sites were assigned. Within each subset, clonotype counts were normalized to sorted cell number, and only after that were true diversity and Gini coefficients computed with the tcR R package. The overlap coefficient, calculated on TCRB nucleotide sequences, was used to measure repertoire sharing. As a proxy for the pre-selection repertoire, out-of-frame TCRB sequences from naive cells were analyzed. TCRdb obtained this table from immuneACCESS and retained in-frame rearrangements with V and J assigned. These tables miss some clones; where compared with another copy, unresolved V genes account for less than half of the shortfall, and the remainder is unexplained. V and J calls plus clone size are reproduced from that table; the DNA served to infer D and trimming. This sample is represented by fewer than 900,000 clones; 17% of them were singletons. Around 0.02% of the sample belongs to the ten largest clones.

Each donor gave one peripheral blood draw, averaging approximately 110 mL, which was collected into heparinised tubes. A BD FACSAria II was used to sort naive, central memory, regulatory and stem cell-like memory CD4+ T cells with a panel that included CD45RO, CCR7, CD25, CD127, CD95 and CD27. A purity above 98% was achieved for all sorted populations. Right away, PBMCs were isolated by Lymphoprep density gradient centrifugation and were stained directly, with no culture step. So that batch effects would be minimized, each experiment stained and sorted samples in pairs, pairing one healthy donor with one patient. Study-wide findings and limitations: HLA sub-analyses involved small numbers of individuals, so any influence of HLA type on TCRB rearrangement remained unresolved. PCR might favor shorter templates, but patient and control samples were amplified and corrected together, so any skew would affect both groups equally. Type 1 diabetes patients showed a moderate but significant shortening of TCRB CDR3 length in all four CD4+ subsets. At VDJ recombination sites, patients with type 1 diabetes made fewer insertions and deleted more nucleotides, a pattern implying thymic rearrangement abnormalities. Sequencing cDNA rather than genomic DNA could over-represent highly expressing activated cells, although activation and CD3 levels did not differ between groups. Naive, central memory and regulatory TCRB repertoires appeared more similar among patients than among healthy donors.

The germline V gene encodes CDR1 SGHVS and CDR2 FNYEAQ. V and J are truncated by 4 bases and 2 bases respectively, leaving an intervening sequence of 18 bases. From the cysteine through the phenylalanine, the CDR3 covers 16 amino acids. The kept DNA is CDR3 alone, 48 bases in frame from the first base. What was sequenced was naive CD4+ T cells from blood. What the cell subset or site label conveys for this sample: true naive CD4+ T cells. This receptor was obtained from a woman aged 18-29 years in good health. The chain is assembled from TRBV7-6 and TRBJ2-7; a weak D assignment points to TRBD2 (5 bases agree). CDR3 reads: CASSSRVGRNPYEQYF. The bases read TGTGCCAGCAGCTCGCGGGTAGGACGAAACCCCTACGAGCAGTACTTC.